This TCR beta chain comes out of a study of T cells in narcolepsy. Measured with immunoSEQ multiplex PCR; TCRdb has only the in-frame clones, and not every one. Of around 42,000 clones detected, around 89% appear once; the ten largest clones hold over 1%. The sequencing input was CD45RA- memory CD4+ T cells from PBMCs. The TCR originated in a human donor with narcolepsy.

CDR3 amino acids: CASSPSGSVDNEQFF. CDR3 nucleotides: TGCGCCAGCAGCCCTAGCGGGAGTGTGGACAATGAGCAGTTCTTC. This chain connects TRBV5-1 to TRBJ2-1; 10 bases line up with TRBD2. This CDR3 has 15 residues. Trimming took 4 bases from V and 5 from J; bases not matched to a gene: 6. CDR1 and CDR2 (germline): SGHRS, YFSETQ.